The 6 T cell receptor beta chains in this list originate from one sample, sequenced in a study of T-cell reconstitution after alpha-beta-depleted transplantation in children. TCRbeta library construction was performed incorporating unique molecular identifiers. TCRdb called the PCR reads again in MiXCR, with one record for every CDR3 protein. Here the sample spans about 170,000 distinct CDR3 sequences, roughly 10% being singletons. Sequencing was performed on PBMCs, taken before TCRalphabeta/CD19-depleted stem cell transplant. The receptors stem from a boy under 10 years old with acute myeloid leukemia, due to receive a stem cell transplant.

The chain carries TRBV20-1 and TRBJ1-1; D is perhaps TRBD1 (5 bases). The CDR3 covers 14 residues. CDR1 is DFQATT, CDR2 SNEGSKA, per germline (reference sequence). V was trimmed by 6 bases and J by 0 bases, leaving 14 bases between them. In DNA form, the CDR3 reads TGCAGTGCCCGCCCCTCAGGGATGAACACTGAAGCTTTCTTT. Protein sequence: CSARPSGMNTEAFF.

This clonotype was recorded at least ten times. For the CDR3, the DNA is TGTGCCAGCAGCCAAGGTAACCAGGGAGAGGACACTGAAGCTTTCTTT. Its protein is CASSQGNQGEDTEAFF. This sequence joins TRBV3-1 and TRBJ1-1, with D possibly TRBD1 on 5 matching bases. From germline, CDR1 is LGHDT and CDR2 YNNKEL (reference sequence). This CDR3 is 16 amino acids long. V was shortened by 1 base and J by 3 bases, with 15 bases between the two germline ends. The variable domain in full, completed from reference TRBV3-1 and TRBJ1-1, reads DTAVSQTPKYLVTQMGNDKSIKCEQNLGHDTMYWYKQDSKKFLKIMFSYNNKELIINETVPNRFSPKSPDKAHLNLHINSLELGDSAVYFCASSQGNQGEDTEAFFGQGTRLTVV.

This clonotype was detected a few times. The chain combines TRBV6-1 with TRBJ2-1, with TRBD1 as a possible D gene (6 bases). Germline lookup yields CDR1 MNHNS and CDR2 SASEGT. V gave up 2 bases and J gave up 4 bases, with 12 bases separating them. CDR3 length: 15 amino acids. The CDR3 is CASSESGAYYNEQFF. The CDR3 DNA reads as TGTGCCAGCAGTGAATCAGGGGCCTATTACAATGAGCAGTTCTTC.

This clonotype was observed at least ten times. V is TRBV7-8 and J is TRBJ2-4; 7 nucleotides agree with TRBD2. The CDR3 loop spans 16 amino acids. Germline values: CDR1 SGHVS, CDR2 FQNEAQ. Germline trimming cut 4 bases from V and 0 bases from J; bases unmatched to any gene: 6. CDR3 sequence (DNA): TGTGCCAGCAGCTCCTCTAGCGGCGTAGCCAAAAACATTCAGTACTTC. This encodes CASSSSSGVAKNIQYF. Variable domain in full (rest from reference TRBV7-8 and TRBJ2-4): GAGVSQSPRYKVAKRGQDVALRCDPISGHVSLFWYQQALGQGPEFLTYFQNEAQLDKSGLPSDRFFAERPEGSVSTLKIQRTQQEDSAVYLCASSSSSGVAKNIQYFGAGTRLSVL.

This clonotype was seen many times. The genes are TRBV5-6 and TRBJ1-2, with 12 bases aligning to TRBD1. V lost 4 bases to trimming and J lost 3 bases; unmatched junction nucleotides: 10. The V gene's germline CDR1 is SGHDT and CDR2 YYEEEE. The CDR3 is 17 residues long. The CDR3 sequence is CASSRPGTGGAYYGYTF. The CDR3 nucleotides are TGTGCCAGCAGCCGTCCCGGGACAGGGGGCGCGTACTATGGCTACACCTTC.

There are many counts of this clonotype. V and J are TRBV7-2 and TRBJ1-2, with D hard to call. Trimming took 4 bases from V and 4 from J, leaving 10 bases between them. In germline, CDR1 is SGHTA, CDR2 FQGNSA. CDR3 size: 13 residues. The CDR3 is CASSSRSSYGYTF. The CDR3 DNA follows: TGTGCCAGCAGCTCACGCAGTTCCTATGGCTACACCTTC.